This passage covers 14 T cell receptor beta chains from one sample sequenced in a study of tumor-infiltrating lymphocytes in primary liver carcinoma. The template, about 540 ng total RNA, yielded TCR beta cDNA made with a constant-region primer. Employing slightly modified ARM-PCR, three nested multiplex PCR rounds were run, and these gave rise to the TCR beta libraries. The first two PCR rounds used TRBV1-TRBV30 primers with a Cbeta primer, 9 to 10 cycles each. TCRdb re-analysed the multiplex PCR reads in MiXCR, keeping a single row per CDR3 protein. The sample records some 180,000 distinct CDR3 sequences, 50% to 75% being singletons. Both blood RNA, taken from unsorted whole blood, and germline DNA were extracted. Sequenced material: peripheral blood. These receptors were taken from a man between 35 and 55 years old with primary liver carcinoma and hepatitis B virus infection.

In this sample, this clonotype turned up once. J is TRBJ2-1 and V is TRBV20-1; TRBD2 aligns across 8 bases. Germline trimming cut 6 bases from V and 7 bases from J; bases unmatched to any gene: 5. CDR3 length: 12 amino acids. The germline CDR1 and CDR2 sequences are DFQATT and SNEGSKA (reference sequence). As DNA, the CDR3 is TGCAGTGCGGCGGGAGGACTTAATGAGCAGTTCTTC. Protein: CSAAGGLNEQFF.

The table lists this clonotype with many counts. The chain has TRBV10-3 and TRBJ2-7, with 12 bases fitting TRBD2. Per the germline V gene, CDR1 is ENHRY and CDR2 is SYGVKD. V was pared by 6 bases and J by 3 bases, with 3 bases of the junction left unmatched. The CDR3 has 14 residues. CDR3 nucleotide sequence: TGTGCCATCAGGACTAGCGGGAGTAACTACGAGCAGTACTTC. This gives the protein CAIRTSGSNYEQYF.

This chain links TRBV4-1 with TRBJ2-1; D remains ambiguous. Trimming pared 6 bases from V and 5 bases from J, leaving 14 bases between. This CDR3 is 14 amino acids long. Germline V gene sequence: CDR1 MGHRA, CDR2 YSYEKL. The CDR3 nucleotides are TGCGCCAGCAGTCCTTTATCGAGCCACAATGAGCAGTTCTTC. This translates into CASSPLSSHNEQFF.

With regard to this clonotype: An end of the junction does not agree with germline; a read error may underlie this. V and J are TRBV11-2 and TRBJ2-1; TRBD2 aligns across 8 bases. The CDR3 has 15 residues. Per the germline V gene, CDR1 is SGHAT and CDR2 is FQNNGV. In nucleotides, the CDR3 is TGTGTCAGCAGTTCAGGACTAGCCCGACACAATGAGCAGTTCTTC. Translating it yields CVSSSGLARHNEQFF.

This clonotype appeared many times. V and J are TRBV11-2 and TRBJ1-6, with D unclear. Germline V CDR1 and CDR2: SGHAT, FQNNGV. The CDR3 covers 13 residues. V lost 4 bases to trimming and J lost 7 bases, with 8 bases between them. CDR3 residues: CASSSLRNSPLHF. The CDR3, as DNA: TGTGCCAGCAGCTCGCTAAGGAATTCACCCCTCCACTTT.

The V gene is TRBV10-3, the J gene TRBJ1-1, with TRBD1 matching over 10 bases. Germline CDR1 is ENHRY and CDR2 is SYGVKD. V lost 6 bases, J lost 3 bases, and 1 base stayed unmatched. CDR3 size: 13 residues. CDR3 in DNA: TGTGCCATCAGGGACAGGGGGGACACTGAAGCTTTCTTT. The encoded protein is CAIRDRGDTEAFF.

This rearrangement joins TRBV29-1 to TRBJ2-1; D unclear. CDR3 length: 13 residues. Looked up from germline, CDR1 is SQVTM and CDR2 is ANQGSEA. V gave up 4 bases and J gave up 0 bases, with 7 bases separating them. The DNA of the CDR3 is TGCAGCGTTGGGGTGCTCTCCTACAATGAGCAGTTCTTC. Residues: CSVGVLSYNEQFF.

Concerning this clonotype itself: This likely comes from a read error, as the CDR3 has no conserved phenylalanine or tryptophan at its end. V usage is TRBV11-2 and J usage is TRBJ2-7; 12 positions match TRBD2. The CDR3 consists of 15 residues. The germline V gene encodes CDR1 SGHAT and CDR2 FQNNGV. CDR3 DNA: TGTGCCAACAGCTTACGACTAGCGGGAGCCTACGAGCAGTACTCC. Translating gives CANSLRLAGAYEQYS.

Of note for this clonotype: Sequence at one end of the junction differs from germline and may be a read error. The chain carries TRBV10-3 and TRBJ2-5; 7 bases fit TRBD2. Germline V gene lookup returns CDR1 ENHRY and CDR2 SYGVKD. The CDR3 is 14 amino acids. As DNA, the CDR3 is TGTGCCATCGGTGACAACGGCGGGAGAGAGACCCAGTACTTC. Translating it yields CAIGDNGGRETQYF.

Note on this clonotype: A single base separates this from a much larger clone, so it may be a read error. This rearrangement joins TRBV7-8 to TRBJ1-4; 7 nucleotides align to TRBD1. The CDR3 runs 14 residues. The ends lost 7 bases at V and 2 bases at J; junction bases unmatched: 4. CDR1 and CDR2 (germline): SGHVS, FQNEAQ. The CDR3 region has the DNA TGTGCCAGCAACCAGGGGGGGACTAATGAAAAACTGTTTTTT. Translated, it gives CASNQGGTNEKLFF.

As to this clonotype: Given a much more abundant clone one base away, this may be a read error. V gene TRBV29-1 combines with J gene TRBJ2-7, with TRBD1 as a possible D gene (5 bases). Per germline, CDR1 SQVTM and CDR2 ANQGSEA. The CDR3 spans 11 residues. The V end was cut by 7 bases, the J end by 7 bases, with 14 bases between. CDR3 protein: CSGTQVWEQYF. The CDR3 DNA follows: TGCAGCGGTACACAGGTGTGGGAGCAGTACTTC.

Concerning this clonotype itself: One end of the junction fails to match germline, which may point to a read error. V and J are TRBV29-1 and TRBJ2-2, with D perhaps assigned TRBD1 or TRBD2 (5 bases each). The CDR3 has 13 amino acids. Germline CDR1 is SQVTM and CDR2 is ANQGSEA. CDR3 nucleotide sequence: TGCAGTGCGTCGCGGGTAAACACCAGGGATCTGTTTTTT. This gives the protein CSASRVNTRDLFF.

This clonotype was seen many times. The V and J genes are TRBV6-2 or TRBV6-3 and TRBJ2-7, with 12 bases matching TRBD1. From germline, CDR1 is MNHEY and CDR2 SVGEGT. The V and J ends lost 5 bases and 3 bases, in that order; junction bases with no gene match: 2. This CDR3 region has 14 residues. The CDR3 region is CASSGDRGLYEQYF. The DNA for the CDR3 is TGTGCCAGCAGTGGGGACAGGGGGCTCTACGAGCAGTACTTC.

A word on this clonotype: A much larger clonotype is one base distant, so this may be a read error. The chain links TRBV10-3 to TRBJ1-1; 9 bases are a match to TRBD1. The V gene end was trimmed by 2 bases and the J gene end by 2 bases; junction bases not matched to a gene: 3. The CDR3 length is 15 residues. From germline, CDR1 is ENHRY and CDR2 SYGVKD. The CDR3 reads CAISEEGQGNTEAFF. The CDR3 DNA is TGTGCCATCAGTGAGGAGGGACAGGGTAACACTGAAGCTTTCTTT.